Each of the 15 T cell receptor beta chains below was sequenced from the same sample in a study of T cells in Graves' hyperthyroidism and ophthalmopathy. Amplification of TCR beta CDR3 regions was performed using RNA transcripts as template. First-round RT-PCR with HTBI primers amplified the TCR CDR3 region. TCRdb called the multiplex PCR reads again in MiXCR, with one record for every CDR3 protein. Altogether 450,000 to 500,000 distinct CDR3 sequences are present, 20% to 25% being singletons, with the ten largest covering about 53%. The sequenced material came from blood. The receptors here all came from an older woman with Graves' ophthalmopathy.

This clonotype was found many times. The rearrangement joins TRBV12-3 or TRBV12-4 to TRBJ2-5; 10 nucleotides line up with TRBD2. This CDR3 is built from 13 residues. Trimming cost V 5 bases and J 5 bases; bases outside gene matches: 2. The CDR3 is CASSLSGRETQYF. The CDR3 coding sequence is TGTGCCAGCAGTCTTAGCGGGAGGGAGACCCAGTACTTC.

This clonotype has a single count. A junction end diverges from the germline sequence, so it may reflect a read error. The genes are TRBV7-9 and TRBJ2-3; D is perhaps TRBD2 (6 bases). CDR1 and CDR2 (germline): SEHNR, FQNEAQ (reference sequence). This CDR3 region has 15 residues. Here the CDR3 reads CASSLRLTGADTQYF. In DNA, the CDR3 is TGTGCCAGCAGCTTAAGGCTAACGGGAGCAGACACGCAGTATTTT.

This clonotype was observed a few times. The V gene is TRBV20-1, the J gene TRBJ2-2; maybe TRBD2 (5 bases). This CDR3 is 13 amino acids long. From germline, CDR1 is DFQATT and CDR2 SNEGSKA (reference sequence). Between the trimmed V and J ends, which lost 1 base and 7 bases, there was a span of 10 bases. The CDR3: CSARVTSGGELFF. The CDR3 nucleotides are TGCAGTGCTAGAGTAACAAGCGGCGGGGAGCTGTTTTTT.

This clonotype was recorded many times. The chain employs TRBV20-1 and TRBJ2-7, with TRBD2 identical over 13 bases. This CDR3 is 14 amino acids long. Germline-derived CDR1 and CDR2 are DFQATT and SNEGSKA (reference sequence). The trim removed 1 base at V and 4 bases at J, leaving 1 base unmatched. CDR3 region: CSARGTSGSYEQYF. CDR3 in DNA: TGCAGTGCTAGAGGGACTAGCGGGAGTTACGAGCAGTACTTC.

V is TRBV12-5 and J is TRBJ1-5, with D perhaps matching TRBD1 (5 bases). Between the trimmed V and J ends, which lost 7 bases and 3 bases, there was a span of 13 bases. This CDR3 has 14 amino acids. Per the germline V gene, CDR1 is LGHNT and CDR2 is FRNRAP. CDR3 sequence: CASVAGDLNQPQHF. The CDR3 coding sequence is TGTGCTAGTGTAGCGGGGGATCTCAATCAGCCCCAGCATTTT.

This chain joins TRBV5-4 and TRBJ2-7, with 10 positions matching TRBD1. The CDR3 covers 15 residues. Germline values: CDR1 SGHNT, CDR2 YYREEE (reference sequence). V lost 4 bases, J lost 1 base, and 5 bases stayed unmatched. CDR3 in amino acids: CASSPGQGFSYEQYF. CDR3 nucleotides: TGTGCCAGCAGCCCGGGACAGGGGTTTTCCTACGAGCAGTACTTC. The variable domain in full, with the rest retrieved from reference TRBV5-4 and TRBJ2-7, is ETGVTQSPTHLIKTRGQQVTLRCSSQSGHNTVSWYQQALGQGPQFIFQYYREEENGRGNFPPRFSGLQFPNYSSELNVNALELDDSALYLCASSPGQGFSYEQYFGPGTRLTVT.

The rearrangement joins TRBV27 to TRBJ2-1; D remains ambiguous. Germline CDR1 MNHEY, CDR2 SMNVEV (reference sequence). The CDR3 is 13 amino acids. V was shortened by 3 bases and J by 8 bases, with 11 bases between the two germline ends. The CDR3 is CASSFTESHEQFF. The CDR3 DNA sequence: TGTGCCAGCAGTTTCACTGAGTCCCATGAGCAGTTCTTC.

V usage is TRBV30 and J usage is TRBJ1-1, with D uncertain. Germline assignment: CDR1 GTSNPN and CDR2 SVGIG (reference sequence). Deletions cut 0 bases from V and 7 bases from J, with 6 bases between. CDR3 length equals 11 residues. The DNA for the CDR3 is TGTGCCTGGAGTGTCCTGGTTGAAGCTTTCTTT. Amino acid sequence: CAWSVLVEAFF.

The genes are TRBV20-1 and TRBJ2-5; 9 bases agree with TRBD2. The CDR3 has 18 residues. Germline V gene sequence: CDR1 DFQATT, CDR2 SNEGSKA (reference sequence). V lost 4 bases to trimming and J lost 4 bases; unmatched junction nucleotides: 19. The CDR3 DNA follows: TGCAGTGCTACACTCCCGGGACTAGCCCGGGGGTACCGAGAGACCCAGTACTTC. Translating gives CSATLPGLARGYRETQYF.

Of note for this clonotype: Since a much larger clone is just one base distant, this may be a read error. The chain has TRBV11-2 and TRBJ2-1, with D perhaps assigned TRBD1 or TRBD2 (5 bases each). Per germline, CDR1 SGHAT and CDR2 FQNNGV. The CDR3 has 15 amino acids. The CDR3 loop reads CASSLLRGGYNERFF. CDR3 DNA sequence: TGTGCCAGCAGCTTACTGAGGGGTGGGTACAATGAGCGGTTCTTC.

CDR3 region: CASSLDLGQETQYF. The CDR3 DNA sequence: TGTGCCAGCAGCTTGGACCTAGGACAAGAGACCCAGTACTTC. The chain has TRBV5-6 and TRBJ2-5; D is undetermined. This CDR3 is 14 amino acids long. Trimming took off 0 bases at V and 2 bases at J, with 8 bases between the two ends. Germline V gene lookup returns CDR1 SGHDT and CDR2 YYEEEE.

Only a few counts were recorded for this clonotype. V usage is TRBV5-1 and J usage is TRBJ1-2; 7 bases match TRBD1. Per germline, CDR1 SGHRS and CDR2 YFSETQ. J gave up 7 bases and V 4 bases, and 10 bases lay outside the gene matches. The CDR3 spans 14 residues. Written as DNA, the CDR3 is TGCGCCAGCAGCCTAACAGGGGTCGGCGGTGGCTACACCTTC. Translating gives CASSLTGVGGGYTF.

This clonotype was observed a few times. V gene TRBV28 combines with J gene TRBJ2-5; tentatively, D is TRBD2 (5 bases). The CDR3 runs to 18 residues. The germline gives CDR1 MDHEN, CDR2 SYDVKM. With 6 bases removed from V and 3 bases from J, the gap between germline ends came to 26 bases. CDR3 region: CASSLGERADSVEETQYF. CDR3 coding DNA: TGTGCCAGCAGCCTCGGGGAGCGCGCGGACTCGGTCGAAGAGACCCAGTACTTC. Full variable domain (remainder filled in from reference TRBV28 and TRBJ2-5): DVKVTQSSRYLVKRTGEKVFLECVQDMDHENMFWYRQDPGLGLRLIYFSYDVKMKEKGDIPEGYSVSREKKERFSLILESASTNQTSMYLCASSLGERADSVEETQYFGPGTRLLVL.

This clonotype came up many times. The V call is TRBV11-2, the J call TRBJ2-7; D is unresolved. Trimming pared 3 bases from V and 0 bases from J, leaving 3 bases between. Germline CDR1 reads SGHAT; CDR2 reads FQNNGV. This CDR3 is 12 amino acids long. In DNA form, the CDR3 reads TGTGCCAGCAGCTTCGTCTCCTACGAGCAGTACTTC. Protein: CASSFVSYEQYF.

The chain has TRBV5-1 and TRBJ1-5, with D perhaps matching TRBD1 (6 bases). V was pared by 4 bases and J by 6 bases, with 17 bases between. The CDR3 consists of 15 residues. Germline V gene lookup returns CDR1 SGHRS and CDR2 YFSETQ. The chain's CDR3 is CASSATTGLGQPQHF. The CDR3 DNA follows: TGCGCCAGCAGCGCGACCACAGGGTTGGGTCAGCCCCAGCATTTT.